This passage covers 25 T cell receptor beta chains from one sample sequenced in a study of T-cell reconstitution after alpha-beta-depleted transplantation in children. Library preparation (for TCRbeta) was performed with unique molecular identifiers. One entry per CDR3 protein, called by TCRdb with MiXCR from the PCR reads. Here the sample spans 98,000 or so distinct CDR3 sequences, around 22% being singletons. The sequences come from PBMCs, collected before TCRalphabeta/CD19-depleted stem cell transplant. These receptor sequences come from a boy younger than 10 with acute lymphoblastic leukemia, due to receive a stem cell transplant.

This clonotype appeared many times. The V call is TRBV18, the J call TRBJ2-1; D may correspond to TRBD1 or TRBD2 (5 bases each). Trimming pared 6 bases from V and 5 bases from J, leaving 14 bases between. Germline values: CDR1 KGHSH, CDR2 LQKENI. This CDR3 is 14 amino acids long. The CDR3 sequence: CASSSTRGNNEQFF. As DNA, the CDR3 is TGTGCCAGCTCCTCTACTCGGGGCAACAATGAGCAGTTCTTC.

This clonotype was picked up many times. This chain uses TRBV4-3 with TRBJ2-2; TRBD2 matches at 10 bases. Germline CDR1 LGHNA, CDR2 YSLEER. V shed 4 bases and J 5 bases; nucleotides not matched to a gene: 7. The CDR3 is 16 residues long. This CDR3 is CASSPRLAGMTGELFF. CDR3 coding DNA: TGCGCCAGCAGCCCACGACTAGCGGGTATGACCGGGGAGCTGTTTTTT.

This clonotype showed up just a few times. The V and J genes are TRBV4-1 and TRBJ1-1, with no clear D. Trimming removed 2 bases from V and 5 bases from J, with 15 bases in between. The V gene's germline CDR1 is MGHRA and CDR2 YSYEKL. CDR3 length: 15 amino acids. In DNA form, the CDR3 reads TGCGCCAGCAGCCAACCGGGAGCTCTAGGGACTGAAGCTTTCTTT. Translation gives CASSQPGALGTEAFF.

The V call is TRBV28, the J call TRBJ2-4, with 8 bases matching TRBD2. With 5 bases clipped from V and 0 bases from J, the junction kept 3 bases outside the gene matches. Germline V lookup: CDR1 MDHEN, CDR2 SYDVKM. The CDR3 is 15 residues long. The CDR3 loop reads CASSPSGLAKNIQYF. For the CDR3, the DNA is TGTGCCAGCAGTCCTAGCGGGTTAGCCAAAAACATTCAGTACTTC.

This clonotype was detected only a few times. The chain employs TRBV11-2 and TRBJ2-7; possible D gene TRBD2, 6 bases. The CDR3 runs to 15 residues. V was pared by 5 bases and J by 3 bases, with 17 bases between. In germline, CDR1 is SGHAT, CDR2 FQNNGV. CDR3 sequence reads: CASSPGLGDFYEQYF. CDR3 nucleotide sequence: TGTGCCAGCAGCCCGGGACTCGGGGATTTCTACGAGCAGTACTTC.

The chain's CDR3 is CASSLAGTTSEKLFF. CDR3 DNA: TGTGCCAGCAGCTTAGCCGGGACAACCTCGGAAAAACTGTTTTTT. The gene calls are TRBV7-2 and TRBJ1-4; TRBD1 is a possible D gene (6 bases). Trimming left V 0 bases short and J 8 bases short, with 13 bases between. Germline V lookup: CDR1 SGHTA, CDR2 FQGNSA. This CDR3 is built from 15 residues. Full variable domain (rest looked up from reference TRBV7-2 and TRBJ1-4): GAGVSQSPSNKVTEKGKDVELRCDPISGHTALYWYRQSLGQGLEFLIYFQGNSAPDKSGLPSDRFSAERTGGSVSTLTIQRTQQEDSAVYLCASSLAGTTSEKLFFGSGTQLSVL.

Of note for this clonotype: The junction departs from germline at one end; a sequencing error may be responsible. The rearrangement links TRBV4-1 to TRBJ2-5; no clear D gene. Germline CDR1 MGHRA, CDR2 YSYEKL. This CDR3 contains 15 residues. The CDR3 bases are TGCGCCAGCAGCCAAGATGTAAGCAGAGGAGAGACCCAGCACTTC. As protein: CASSQDVSRGETQHF.

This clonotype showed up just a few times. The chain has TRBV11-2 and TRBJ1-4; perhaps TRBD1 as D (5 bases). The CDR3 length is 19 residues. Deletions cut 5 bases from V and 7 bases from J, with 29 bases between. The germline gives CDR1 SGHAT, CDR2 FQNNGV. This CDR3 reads CASSHSPTSGRGWGEKLFF. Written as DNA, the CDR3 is TGTGCCAGCAGCCATTCCCCTACCTCAGGAAGGGGTTGGGGTGAAAAACTGTTTTTT.

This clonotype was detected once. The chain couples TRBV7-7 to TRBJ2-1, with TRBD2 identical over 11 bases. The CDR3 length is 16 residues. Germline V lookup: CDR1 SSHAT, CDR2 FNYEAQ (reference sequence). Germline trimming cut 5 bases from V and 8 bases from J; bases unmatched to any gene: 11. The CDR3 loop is CASSAGTSGGSDEQFF. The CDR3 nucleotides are TGTGCCAGCAGCGCGGGGACTAGCGGAGGTTCGGATGAGCAGTTCTTC.

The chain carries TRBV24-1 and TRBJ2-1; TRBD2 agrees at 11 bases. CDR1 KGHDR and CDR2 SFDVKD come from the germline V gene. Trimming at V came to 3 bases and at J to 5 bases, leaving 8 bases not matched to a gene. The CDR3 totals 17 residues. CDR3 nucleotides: TGTGCCACCAGTGATCCTAATCGACTAGCGGGAAACAATGAGCAGTTCTTC. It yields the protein CATSDPNRLAGNNEQFF.

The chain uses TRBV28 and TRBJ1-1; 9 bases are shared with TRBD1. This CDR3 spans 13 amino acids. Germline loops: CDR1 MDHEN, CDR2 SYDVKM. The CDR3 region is CASRDRVFPEAFF. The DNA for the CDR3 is TGTGCGAGCCGGGACAGGGTCTTCCCTGAAGCTTTCTTT.

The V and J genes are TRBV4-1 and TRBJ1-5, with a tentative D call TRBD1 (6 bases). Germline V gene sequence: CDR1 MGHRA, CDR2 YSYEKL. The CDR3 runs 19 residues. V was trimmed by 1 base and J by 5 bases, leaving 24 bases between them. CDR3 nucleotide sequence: TGCGCCAGCAGCCAAGTATTGCTCACAGGGAGAATTCAGGATCAGCCCCAGCATTTT. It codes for CASSQVLLTGRIQDQPQHF.

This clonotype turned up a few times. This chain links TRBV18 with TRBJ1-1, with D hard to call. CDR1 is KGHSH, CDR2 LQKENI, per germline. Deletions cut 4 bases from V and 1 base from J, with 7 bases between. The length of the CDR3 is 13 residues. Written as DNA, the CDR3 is TGTGCCAGCTCACAGGATCAGAACACTGAAGCTTTCTTT. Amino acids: CASSQDQNTEAFF. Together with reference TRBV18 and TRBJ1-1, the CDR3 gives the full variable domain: NAGVMQNPRHLVRRRGQEARLRCSPMKGHSHVYWYRQLPEEGLKFMVYLQKENIIDESGMPKERFSAEFPKEGPSILRIQQVVRGDSAAYFCASSQDQNTEAFFGQGTRLTVV.

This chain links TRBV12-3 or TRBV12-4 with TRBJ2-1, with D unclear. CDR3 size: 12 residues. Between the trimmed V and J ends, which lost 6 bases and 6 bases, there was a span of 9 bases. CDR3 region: CASSQSLNEQFF. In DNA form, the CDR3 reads TGTGCCAGCAGCCAGAGTCTCAATGAGCAGTTCTTC.

CDR3 sequence: CASSLEKRMSIQYF. The CDR3 DNA sequence: TGTGCCAGCAGCTTGGAAAAGCGGATGAGCATTCAGTACTTC. This sequence joins TRBV7-9 and TRBJ2-4; TRBD2 is a possible D gene (5 bases). From germline, CDR1 is SEHNR and CDR2 FQNEAQ (reference sequence). The CDR3 has 14 residues. With 3 bases removed from V and 9 bases from J, the gap between germline ends came to 15 bases.

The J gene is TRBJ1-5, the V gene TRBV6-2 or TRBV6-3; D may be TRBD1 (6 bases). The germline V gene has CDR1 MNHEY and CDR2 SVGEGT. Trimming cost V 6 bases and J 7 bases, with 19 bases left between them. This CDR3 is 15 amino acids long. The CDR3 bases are TGTGCCAGCAGAACTGGCACAGGGTATGAGCAGCCCCAGCATTTT. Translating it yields CASRTGTGYEQPQHF.

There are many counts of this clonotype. This chain's CDR3 is CASSHNYGYTF. The CDR3 DNA reads as TGTGCCAGCAGCCACAACTATGGCTACACCTTC. V usage is TRBV3-1 and J usage is TRBJ1-2; D remains unclear. Between the trimmed V and J ends, which lost 3 bases and 2 bases, there was a span of 1 base. CDR1 LGHDT and CDR2 YNNKEL come from the germline V gene (reference sequence). The CDR3 sequence is 11 residues long.

The CDR3 DNA follows: TGTGCCACCACTTCGGGAGGGCTTGGAGATACGCAGTATTTT. It specifies CATTSGGLGDTQYF. The rearrangement joins TRBV24-1 to TRBJ2-3, with 8 positions matching TRBD2. Losses at the gene ends were 8 bases for V and 5 bases for J; bases not matched to a gene: 8. The germline CDR1 and CDR2 sequences are KGHDR and SFDVKD. CDR3 length: 14 residues.

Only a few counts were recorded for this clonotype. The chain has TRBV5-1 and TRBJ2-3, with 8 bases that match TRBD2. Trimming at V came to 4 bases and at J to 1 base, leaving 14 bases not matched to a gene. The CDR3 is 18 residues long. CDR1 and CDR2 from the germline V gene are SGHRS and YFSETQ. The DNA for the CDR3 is TGCGCCAGCAGCGAAGGAATTACTAGCGGAGCGGGCACAGATACGCAGTATTTT. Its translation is CASSEGITSGAGTDTQYF.

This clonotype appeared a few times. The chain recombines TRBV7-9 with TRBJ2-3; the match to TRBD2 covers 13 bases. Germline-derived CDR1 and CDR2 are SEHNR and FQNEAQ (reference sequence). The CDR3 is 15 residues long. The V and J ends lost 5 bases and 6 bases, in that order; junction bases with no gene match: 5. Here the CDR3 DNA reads TGTGCCAGCAGCGGACTAGCGGGAGTCAGGGATACGCAGTATTTT. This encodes CASSGLAGVRDTQYF. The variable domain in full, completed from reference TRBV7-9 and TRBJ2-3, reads DTGVSQNPRHKITKRGQNVTFRCDPISEHNRLYWYRQTLGQGPEFLTYFQNEAQLEKSRLLSDRFSAERPKGSFSTLEIQRTEQGDSAMYLCASSGLAGVRDTQYFGPGTRLTVL.

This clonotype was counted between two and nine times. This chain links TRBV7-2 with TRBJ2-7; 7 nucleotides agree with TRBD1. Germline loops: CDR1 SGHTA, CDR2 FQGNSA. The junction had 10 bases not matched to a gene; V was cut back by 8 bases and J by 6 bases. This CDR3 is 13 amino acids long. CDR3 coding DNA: TGTGCCAGCGGGGTTGAGGGGGCGAGCGAGCAGTACTTC. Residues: CASGVEGASEQYF.

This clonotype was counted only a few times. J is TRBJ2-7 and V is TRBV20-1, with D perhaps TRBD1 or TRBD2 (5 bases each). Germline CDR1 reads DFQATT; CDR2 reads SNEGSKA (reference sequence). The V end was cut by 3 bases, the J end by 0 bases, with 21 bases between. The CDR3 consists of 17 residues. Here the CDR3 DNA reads TGCAGTGCTAGCCCCATTCCGGGACGGGTGAGCTCCTACGAGCAGTACTTC. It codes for CSASPIPGRVSSYEQYF.

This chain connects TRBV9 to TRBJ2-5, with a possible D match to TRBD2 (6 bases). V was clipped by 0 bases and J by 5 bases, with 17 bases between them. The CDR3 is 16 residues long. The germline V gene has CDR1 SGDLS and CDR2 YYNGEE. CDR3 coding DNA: TGTGCCAGCAGCGTAGCCAGCGGAGGGGCCGGGGAGACCCAGTACTTC. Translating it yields CASSVASGGAGETQYF.

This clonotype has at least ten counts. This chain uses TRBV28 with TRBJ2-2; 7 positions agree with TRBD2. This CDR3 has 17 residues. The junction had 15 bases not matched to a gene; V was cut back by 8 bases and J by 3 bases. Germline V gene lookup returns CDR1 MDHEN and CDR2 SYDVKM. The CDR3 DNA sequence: TGTGCCAGCCGGACCGGGACTATGGGACTTGACACCGGGGAGCTGTTTTTT. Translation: CASRTGTMGLDTGELFF.

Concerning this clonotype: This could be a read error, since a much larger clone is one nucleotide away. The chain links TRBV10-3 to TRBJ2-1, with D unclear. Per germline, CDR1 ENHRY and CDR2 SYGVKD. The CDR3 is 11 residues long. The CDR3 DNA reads TGTGTCATAGGTTTGATCAATGAGCAGTTCTTC. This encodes CVIGLINEQFF.